The 18 T cell receptor beta chains below all came from one sample that was sequenced in a study of vaccination effects on CD4 cells after COVID-19. These receptors have no known antigen. Generated by immunoSEQ multiplex PCR, the TCRdb table keeps only in-frame clones and is missing some. The repertoire holds tens of thousands of clones, 60% to 80% seen once, with roughly 2% in the top ten. Peptide-pool stimulation followed by sequencing identified expanded antigen-specific CD4+ clonotypes in the ViraFEST assay. Culturing for around eleven days preceded CD4+ T cell isolation. It was two doses of either the BNT162b2 or mRNA-1273 vaccine that participants received. The input for sequencing was CD4+ T cells from PBMCs cultured with HCoV-OC43 spike peptides, taken after COVID-19 vaccination. Subset denoted: HCoV-OC43 spike overlapping peptide pool stimulation. The receptors derive from a human donor who received a COVID-19 vaccine.

The genes are TRBV4-3 and TRBJ1-1, with D possibly matching TRBD1 (5 bases). Germline V gives CDR1 LGHNA, CDR2 YSLEER. The CDR3 runs to 15 residues. Trimming left V 4 bases short and J 5 bases short, with 17 bases between. CDR3 DNA: TGCGCCAGCAGCCGGAGGATCTTCGGGGGGACTGAAGCTTTCTTT. As protein: CASSRRIFGGTEAFF.

This sequence joins TRBV12-5 and TRBJ2-6; no reliable D call. This CDR3 has 14 residues. CDR1 is LGHNT, CDR2 FRNRAP, per germline. V was pared by 7 bases and J by 4 bases, with 11 bases between. CDR3 region: CASEGARGANVLTF. The CDR3 DNA sequence: TGTGCTAGTGAGGGTGCGCGAGGGGCCAACGTCCTGACTTTC.

The V and J genes are TRBV27 and TRBJ2-2; 7 nucleotides line up with TRBD2. V shed 7 bases, J shed 6 bases, and the junction held 8 bases outside the gene matches. CDR1 is MNHEY and CDR2 is SMNVEV in the germline V gene (reference sequence). The CDR3 totals 14 residues. CDR3 bases: TGTGCCAGCAAGGTGGGGAGGGCCGCCGGGGAGCTGTTTTTT. This gives the protein CASKVGRAAGELFF.

This clone was counted a few times. J is TRBJ2-7 and V is TRBV7-9; D is undetermined. Germline lookup yields CDR1 SEHNR and CDR2 FQNEAQ (reference sequence). V dropped 4 bases and J dropped 10 bases, with 14 bases sitting between them. This CDR3 has 12 amino acids. CDR3 in DNA: TGTGCCAGCAGCTCCTACGGTATGGAACAGTACGTC. Translation gives CASSSYGMEQYV.

V is TRBV10-3 and J is TRBJ2-5; D is uncertain. This CDR3 is 14 amino acids long. Germline assignment: CDR1 ENHRY and CDR2 SYGVKD. Trimming pared 3 bases from V and 5 bases from J, leaving 13 bases between. This CDR3 reads CAISDSVGRETQYF. CDR3 DNA: TGTGCCATCAGTGACAGTGTTGGACGGGAGACCCAGTACTTC.

This clone was recorded only once. The V and J genes are TRBV6-6 and TRBJ1-2; the D gene is possibly TRBD1 (5 bases). V shed 7 bases and J shed 3 bases, with 9 bases lying between them. Germline V gene lookup returns CDR1 MNHNY and CDR2 SVGAGI (reference sequence). This CDR3 has 12 residues. The CDR3 reads CASIDRHYGYTF. Here the CDR3 DNA reads TGTGCCAGCATCGACAGACACTATGGCTACACCTTC.

V gene TRBV7-2 combines with J gene TRBJ2-7, with TRBD2 as a possible D gene (6 bases). CDR1 SGHTA and CDR2 FQGNSA come from the germline V gene. The CDR3 loop spans 13 amino acids. Trimming left V 4 bases short and J 2 bases short, with 9 bases between. The CDR3 reads CASSSPGAYEQYV. The CDR3 coding sequence is TGTGCCAGCAGCTCCCCGGGGGCCTACGAGCAGTACGTC.

The V and J genes are TRBV6-5 and TRBJ1-6; a possible D gene is TRBD1 (6 bases). Germline V CDR1 and CDR2: MNHEY, SVGAGI. This CDR3 has 13 amino acids. V was clipped by 6 bases and J by 14 bases, with 17 bases between them. CDR3 DNA sequence: TGTGCCAGCAGCGGGGGGGCAGTCCGGGCCCTCCACTTT. It translates to CASSGGAVRALHF.

The V call is TRBV4-1, the J call TRBJ2-6; D gene unclear. The CDR3 has 16 amino acids. V lost 5 bases to trimming and J lost 0 bases, with 11 bases between them. Germline CDR1 and CDR2: MGHRA and YSYEKL. CDR3 DNA sequence: TGCGCCAGCAGCGTAAGCTCGGTCTCTGGGGCCAACGTCCTGACTTTC. This encodes CASSVSSVSGANVLTF.

The V call is TRBV6-5, the J call TRBJ1-6, with D unclear. The germline V gene encodes CDR1 MNHEY and CDR2 SVGAGI. Trimming left V 0 bases short and J 9 bases short, with 12 bases between. This CDR3 comprises 15 residues. CDR3 sequence: CASSYSSIAGSPLHF. CDR3 sequence (DNA): TGTGCCAGCAGTTACTCGAGCATCGCGGGTTCACCCCTCCACTTT.

A single count supports this clone. This chain connects TRBV5-5 to TRBJ2-7; 9 bases align to TRBD2. CDR1 and CDR2 (germline): SGHKS, YYEKEE (reference sequence). This CDR3 is built from 13 residues. Trimming at V came to 4 bases and at J to 2 bases, leaving 1 base not matched to a gene. DNA for the CDR3: TGTGCCAGCAGCCGCGGGGGGGCCTACGAGCAGTACGTC. It yields the protein CASSRGGAYEQYV.

The table lists this clone with a count of one. This chain links TRBV4-1 with TRBJ2-2; D is uncertain. V lost 4 bases to trimming and J lost 10 bases, with 16 bases between them. The germline CDR1 and CDR2 sequences are MGHRA and YSYEKL. This CDR3 region has 14 residues. DNA of the CDR3: TGCGCCAGCAGCCGTGACCTTGTTCTGCAGGAGCTGTTTTTT. Translation gives CASSRDLVLQELFF.

This clone was seen only a few times. The chain links TRBV15 to TRBJ1-6, with TRBD1 as a possible D gene (5 bases). V was pared by 0 bases and J by 10 bases, with 13 bases between. CDR3 size: 15 residues. Germline CDR1 and CDR2: LNHNV and YYDKDF (reference sequence). In nucleotides, the CDR3 is TGTGCCACCAGCAGAGATCCCAGGGAACCATCACCCCTCCACTTT. Translating gives CATSRDPREPSPLHF.

The count of this clone is one. V is TRBV11-2 and J is TRBJ2-5, with 13 bases that match TRBD2. Germline lookup yields CDR1 SGHAT and CDR2 FQNNGV. The V segment lost 5 bases and the J segment 2 bases; nucleotides outside the gene matches: 5. The CDR3 extends over 16 amino acids. CDR3 residues: CASSPTSGGTQETQYF. DNA of the CDR3: TGTGCCAGCAGCCCGACTAGCGGGGGGACGCAAGAGACCCAGTACTTC.

In this sample, this clone turned up a few times. This chain's CDR3 is CASSSGMNTEAFF. Written as DNA, the CDR3 is TGCGCCAGCAGTTCGGGAATGAACACTGAAGCTTTCTTT. V and J are TRBV10-1 and TRBJ1-1, with D unclear. V lost 5 bases and J lost 0, with 7 bases in between. The CDR3 loop spans 13 amino acids. Germline V gene sequence: CDR1 WNHNN, CDR2 SYGVQD (reference sequence).

As for this clone: At one of its ends the junction is not consistent with the germline gene, which may arise from a read error. This chain connects TRBV20-1 to TRBJ2-3; no reliable D call. Germline assignment: CDR1 DFQATT and CDR2 SNEGSKA (reference sequence). The CDR3 is 8 amino acids. The DNA of the CDR3 is TGCAGTCCTAGAACGCAGTATTTT. It is translated as CSPRTQYF.

The CDR3 loop is CASKNRGHNTGELFF. DNA of the CDR3: TGTGCCAGTAAAAACAGGGGTCATAACACCGGGGAGCTGTTTTTT. V usage is TRBV19 and J usage is TRBJ2-2, with 7 bases matching TRBD1. The CDR3 runs to 15 residues. Germline values: CDR1 LNHDA, CDR2 SQIVND (reference sequence). With V trimmed by 7 bases and J by 2 bases, 7 bases remained unmatched. Complete variable domain (other parts from reference TRBV19 and TRBJ2-2): DGGITQSPKYLFRKEGQNVTLSCEQNLNHDAMYWYRQDPGQGLRLIYYSQIVNDFQKGDIAEGYSVSREKKESFPLTVTSAQKNPTAFYLCASKNRGHNTGELFFGEGSRLTVL.

The chain is built from TRBV18 and TRBJ1-1; D possibly corresponds to TRBD1 (5 bases). This CDR3 region has 14 residues. CDR1 and CDR2 from the germline V gene are KGHSH and LQKENI. Trimming left V 3 bases short and J 0 bases short, with 8 bases between. CDR3 coding DNA: TGTGCCAGCTCACCGAGACAGTTGAACACTGAAGCTTTCTTT. Its protein product is CASSPRQLNTEAFF. The whole variable domain, filled in from reference TRBV18 and TRBJ1-1, reads NAGVMQNPRHLVRRRGQEARLRCSPMKGHSHVYWYRQLPEEGLKFMVYLQKENIIDESGMPKERFSAEFPKEGPSILRIQQVVRGDSAAYFCASSPRQLNTEAFFGQGTRLTVV.